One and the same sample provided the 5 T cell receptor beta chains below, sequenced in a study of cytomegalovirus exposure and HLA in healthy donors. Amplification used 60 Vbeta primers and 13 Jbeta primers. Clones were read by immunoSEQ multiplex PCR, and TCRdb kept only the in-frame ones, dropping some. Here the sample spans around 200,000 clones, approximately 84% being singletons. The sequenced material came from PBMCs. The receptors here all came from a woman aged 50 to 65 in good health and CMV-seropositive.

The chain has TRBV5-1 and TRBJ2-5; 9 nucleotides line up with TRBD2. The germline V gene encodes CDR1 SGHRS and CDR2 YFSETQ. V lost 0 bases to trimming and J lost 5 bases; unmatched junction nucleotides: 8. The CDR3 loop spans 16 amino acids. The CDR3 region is CASSLAPGTSWETQYF. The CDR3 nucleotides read TGCGCCAGCAGCTTGGCTCCCGGGACTAGCTGGGAGACCCAGTACTTC.

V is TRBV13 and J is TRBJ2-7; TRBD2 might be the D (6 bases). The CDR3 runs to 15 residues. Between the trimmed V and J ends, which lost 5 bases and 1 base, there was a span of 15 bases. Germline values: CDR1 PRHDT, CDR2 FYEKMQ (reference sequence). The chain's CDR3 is CASSVRLGLSYEQYF. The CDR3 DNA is TGTGCCAGCAGCGTTCGTTTAGGACTATCCTACGAGCAGTACTTC.

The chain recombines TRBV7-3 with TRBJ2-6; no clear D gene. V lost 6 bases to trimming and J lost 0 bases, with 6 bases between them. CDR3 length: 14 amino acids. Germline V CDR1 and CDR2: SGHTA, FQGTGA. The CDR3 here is CASRSNSGANVLTF. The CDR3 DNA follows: TGTGCCAGCAGGTCTAACTCTGGGGCCAACGTCCTGACTTTC.

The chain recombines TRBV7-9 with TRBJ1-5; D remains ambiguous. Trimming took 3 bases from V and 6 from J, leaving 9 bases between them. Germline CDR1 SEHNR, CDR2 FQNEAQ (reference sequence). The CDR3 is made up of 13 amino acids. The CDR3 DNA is TGTGCCAGCAGCTTTGAGGGCGGTCAGCCCCAGCATTTT. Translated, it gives CASSFEGGQPQHF.

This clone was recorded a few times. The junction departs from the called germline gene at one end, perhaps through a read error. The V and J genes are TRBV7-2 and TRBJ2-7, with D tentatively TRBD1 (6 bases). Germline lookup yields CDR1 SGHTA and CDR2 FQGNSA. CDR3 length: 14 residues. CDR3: CASSFTGSSNEQYF. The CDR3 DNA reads TGTGCCAGCAGCTTTACAGGGAGCTCCAACGAGCAGTACTTC. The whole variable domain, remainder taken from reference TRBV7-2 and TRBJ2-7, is GAGVSQSPSNKVTEKGKDVELRCDPISGHTALYWYRQSLGQGLEFLIYFQGNSAPDKSGLPSDRFSAERTGGSVSTLTIQRTQQEDSAVYLCASSFTGSSNEQYFGPGTRLTVT.